The clone carrying this T cell receptor (beta chain) appeared a few times. The antigen is unknown. This specimen comes from a study of beta chain features in type 1 diabetes. Study-wide results and limits: Insertion counts at VDJ junctions were lower in type 1 diabetes patients, who also showed more deletions there. There was a possibility that cDNA sequencing over-represented cells with high TCR expression. People with Type 1 diabetes carried modestly yet significantly shorter TCRB CDR3s in all four CD4+ subsets.

CDR1 SGHAT and CDR2 FQNNGV come from the germline V gene. V lost 5 bases and J lost 5; bases outside the gene matches: 8. The CDR3 spans 15 residues. Reverse transcribing all isolated RNA meant expressed TCRB transcripts were sequenced. Data came from immunoSEQ multiplex PCR; TCRdb stores just in-frame clones and leaves some out. Of hundreds of thousands of clones in the sample, about an eighth were seen once. This TCR was recovered from a man aged 18 to 30 with type 1 diabetes. The chain uses TRBV11-2 and TRBJ2-5; the match to TRBD2 covers 10 bases. Sequencing was carried out using naive CD4+ T cells from blood. CDR3 nucleotide sequence: TGTGCCAGCAGCCCTAGCGGGGGCGGCGTGGAGACCCAGTACTTC. Its protein is CASSPSGGGVETQYF.